The present T cell receptor beta chain was sequenced within a study of CD8+ T cells in alopecia areata. The authors extracted RNA and reverse transcribed it into cDNA as the sequencing template. Some clones are missing from TCRdb's copy, which holds only in-frame ones; the method was immunoSEQ multiplex PCR. The data show around 120,000 clones, roughly two thirds seen once. This clone was observed a handful of times. The V and J ends lost 7 bases and 2 bases respectively, with 11 bases between them. Germline lookup yields CDR1 SQVTM and CDR2 ANQGSEA. The CDR3 length is 12 residues. The rearrangement uses TRBV29-1 and TRBJ1-2; the D is unclear. Material: CD4+ T cells sorted from blood. The TCR comes from a human donor in good health. CDR3 nucleotides: TGCAGCGCACGGACGGAAAACTATGGCTACACCTTC. It yields the protein CSARTENYGYTF.